Listed below are T cell receptor beta chains from one sample, sequenced in a study of blood T cells in healthy people across ages. TCRdb reprocessed the 5' RACE reads via MiXCR and lists one record per CDR3 protein. The profile shows roughly 570,000 distinct CDR3 sequences, 27% of them singletons. Source material: blood. The receptors were sampled from a woman in her seventies in good health. The CDR3 runs from the conserved cysteine through the conserved F or W. Each record gives: D gene, clone size, V gene, J gene, CDR3 protein, CDR3 DNA. The D gene is left open where the match is weak. Where a row states a size, it is once, few, many or the class of an expanded clone; other rows omit it.

D gene: -; clone size: few; V gene: TRBV7-2; J gene: TRBJ1-1; CDR3 protein: CASSLPVWVPRSKNTEAFF; CDR3 DNA: TGTGCCAGCAGCTTACCAGTATGGGTTCCCCGAAGTAAGAACACTGAAGCTTTCTTT
D gene: -; clone size: few; V gene: TRBV25-1; J gene: TRBJ2-3; CDR3 protein: CATTGRNTDTQYF; CDR3 DNA: TGTGCCACCACGGGACGGAACACAGATACGCAGTATTTT
D gene: -; clone size: few; V gene: TRBV24-1; J gene: TRBJ1-2; CDR3 protein: CATSDSAGAAYGYTF; CDR3 DNA: TGTGCCACCAGTGATTCCGCTGGCGCAGCTTATGGCTACACCTTC
D gene: TRBD2; clone size: few; V gene: TRBV20-1; J gene: TRBJ2-3; CDR3 protein: CSASERGWTDTQYF; CDR3 DNA: TGCAGTGCTTCAGAGCGGGGTTGGACAGATACGCAGTATTTT
D gene: -; clone size: -; V gene: TRBV6-2/TRBV6-3; J gene: TRBJ2-7; CDR3 protein: CASSPYRVYEQYF; CDR3 DNA: TGTGCCAGCAGTCCCTACAGGGTTTACGAGCAGTACTTC
D gene: -; clone size: few; V gene: TRBV6-2/TRBV6-3; J gene: TRBJ2-3; CDR3 protein: CASSPRRALGTQYF; CDR3 DNA: TGTGCCAGCAGCCCCCGGCGAGCCCTGGGGACGCAGTATTTT
D gene: -; clone size: -; V gene: TRBV4-3; J gene: TRBJ1-1; CDR3 protein: CASSQQGRRNTEAFF; CDR3 DNA: TGCGCCAGCAGCCAACAGGGACGTCGGAACACTGAAGCTTTCTTT
D gene: TRBD1; clone size: few; V gene: TRBV11-3; J gene: TRBJ1-4; CDR3 protein: CASSQGTLWANEELFF; CDR3 DNA: TGTGCCAGCTCACAGGGGACCCTATGGGCTAATGAAGAACTGTTTTTT
D gene: -; clone size: -; V gene: TRBV20-1; J gene: TRBJ1-1; CDR3 protein: CSAHRGGPGNMNTEAFF; CDR3 DNA: TGCAGTGCTCATCGGGGCGGGCCAGGTAACATGAACACTGAAGCTTTCTTT
D gene: TRBD1; clone size: -; V gene: TRBV20-1; J gene: TRBJ1-2; CDR3 protein: CSARVWGQVNEYGYTF; CDR3 DNA: TGCAGTGCTAGAGTCTGGGGACAGGTAAACGAGTATGGCTACACCTTC
D gene: TRBD1; clone size: -; V gene: TRBV29-1; J gene: TRBJ2-1; CDR3 protein: CSVEDRVDRGKDEQFF; CDR3 DNA: TGCAGCGTTGAAGATCGAGTGGACAGGGGGAAGGATGAGCAGTTCTTC
D gene: TRBD2; clone size: -; V gene: TRBV5-1; J gene: TRBJ2-5; CDR3 protein: CASSFFNPASGPQETQYF; CDR3 DNA: TGCGCCAGCAGCTTTTTTAACCCGGCTAGCGGACCCCAAGAGACCCAGTACTTC
D gene: -; clone size: -; V gene: TRBV12-3/TRBV12-4; J gene: TRBJ1-5; CDR3 protein: CASSLQLNQPQHF; CDR3 DNA: TGTGCCAGCAGTTTACAGTTAAATCAGCCCCAGCATTTT
D gene: TRBD2; clone size: -; V gene: TRBV29-1; J gene: TRBJ2-4; CDR3 protein: CSALPGRTSRLNIQYF; CDR3 DNA: TGCAGCGCCCTGCCTGGCCGGACTAGCCGACTAAACATTCAGTACTTC
D gene: TRBD1; clone size: -; V gene: TRBV7-2; J gene: TRBJ1-4; CDR3 protein: CASSLARGGQVNEKLFF; CDR3 DNA: TGTGCCAGCAGCTTAGCCCGCGGGGGACAGGTTAATGAAAAACTGTTTTTT
D gene: -; clone size: -; V gene: TRBV12-3/TRBV12-4; J gene: TRBJ1-1; CDR3 protein: CASSSVIGEAMTTFF; CDR3 DNA: TGTGCCAGCAGTTCGGTTATAGGGGAGGCTATGACAACTTTCTTT
D gene: TRBD2; clone size: -; V gene: TRBV20-1; J gene: TRBJ2-3; CDR3 protein: CSARGGRSSGDLRRTDTQYF; CDR3 DNA: TGCAGTGCTAGAGGAGGGAGGAGTAGCGGGGACCTGAGAAGGACAGATACGCAGTATTTT
D gene: -; clone size: few; V gene: TRBV3-1; J gene: TRBJ2-5; CDR3 protein: CASSQSLQGQKTQYF; CDR3 DNA: TGTGCCAGCAGCCAAAGCCTACAGGGTCAGAAGACCCAGTACTTC
D gene: -; clone size: -; V gene: TRBV12-3/TRBV12-4; J gene: TRBJ2-5; CDR3 protein: CASSLARGRANQETQYF; CDR3 DNA: TGTGCCAGCAGTTTAGCAAGGGGCAGGGCCAACCAAGAGACCCAGTACTTC
D gene: TRBD1; clone size: few; V gene: TRBV2; J gene: TRBJ1-1; CDR3 protein: CASQGQFNTEAFF; CDR3 DNA: TGTGCCAGCCAGGGACAGTTTAACACTGAAGCTTTCTTT
D gene: -; clone size: many; V gene: TRBV3-1; J gene: TRBJ2-1; CDR3 protein: CASRGAGYEQFF; CDR3 DNA: TGTGCCAGCAGAGGGGCGGGCTATGAGCAGTTCTTC
D gene: -; clone size: many; V gene: TRBV5-1; J gene: TRBJ2-1; CDR3 protein: CASSLGPSGEQFF; CDR3 DNA: TGTGCCAGCAGCTTGGGTCCATCCGGTGAGCAGTTCTTC
D gene: -; clone size: -; V gene: TRBV5-1; J gene: TRBJ2-1; CDR3 protein: CASGTGYNEQFF; CDR3 DNA: TGCGCCAGCGGCACAGGGTACAATGAGCAGTTCTTC
D gene: TRBD2; clone size: once; V gene: TRBV6-2/TRBV6-3; J gene: TRBJ2-1; CDR3 protein: CASRSGGLAKSHEQFF; CDR3 DNA: TGTGCCAGCAGATCGGGAGGACTAGCTAAGAGTCATGAGCAGTTCTTC
D gene: TRBD1; clone size: -; V gene: TRBV5-1; J gene: TRBJ2-5; CDR3 protein: CVSSLFGQAYETQYF; CDR3 DNA: TGCGTCAGCAGCTTGTTTGGACAGGCCTATGAGACCCAGTACTTC
D gene: -; clone size: -; V gene: TRBV20-1; J gene: TRBJ1-2; CDR3 protein: CSARERGRGNYGYTF; CDR3 DNA: TGCAGTGCTAGAGAAAGGGGCAGGGGAAACTATGGCTACACCTTC
D gene: -; clone size: once; V gene: TRBV2; J gene: TRBJ1-1; CDR3 protein: CASSPVYTEAFF; CDR3 DNA: TGTGCCAGCAGCCCGGTGTACACTGAAGCTTTCTTT
D gene: -; clone size: -; V gene: TRBV29-1; J gene: TRBJ2-7; CDR3 protein: CSVALGAAYEQYF; CDR3 DNA: TGCAGCGTTGCCCTTGGAGCGGCCTACGAGCAGTACTTC
D gene: TRBD2; clone size: many; V gene: TRBV20-1; J gene: TRBJ2-7; CDR3 protein: CSASRQTSGASYEQYF; CDR3 DNA: TGCAGTGCATCGCGGCAGACTAGCGGGGCGAGCTACGAGCAGTACTTC
D gene: -; clone size: -; V gene: TRBV24-1; J gene: TRBJ2-3; CDR3 protein: CATSDSGPTSSATDTQYF; CDR3 DNA: TGTGCCACCAGTGATTCCGGCCCAACTAGCTCAGCCACAGATACGCAGTATTTT
D gene: -; clone size: few; V gene: TRBV4-3; J gene: TRBJ1-1; CDR3 protein: CASSPSRWNTEAFF; CDR3 DNA: TGCGCCAGCAGCCCCTCTCGGTGGAACACTGAAGCTTTCTTT
D gene: -; clone size: once; V gene: TRBV25-1; J gene: TRBJ1-4; CDR3 protein: CASSETIGEKLFF; CDR3 DNA: TGTGCCAGCAGTGAGACTATCGGGGAAAAACTGTTTTTT
D gene: -; clone size: -; V gene: TRBV5-5; J gene: TRBJ1-6; CDR3 protein: CASSVTDSQNSPLHF; CDR3 DNA: TGTGCCAGCAGCGTGACCGACAGCCAAAATTCACCCCTCCACTTT
D gene: -; clone size: -; V gene: TRBV2; J gene: TRBJ2-1; CDR3 protein: CASSGDGYNEQFF; CDR3 DNA: TGTGCCAGCAGCGGGGACGGCTACAATGAGCAGTTCTTC
D gene: TRBD1; clone size: few; V gene: TRBV20-1; J gene: TRBJ1-5; CDR3 protein: CSARDSTAGGQHF; CDR3 DNA: TGCAGTGCTAGAGATAGCACCGCAGGGGGCCAGCATTTT
D gene: -; clone size: -; V gene: TRBV20-1; J gene: TRBJ2-7; CDR3 protein: CSARTRDNSYEQYF; CDR3 DNA: TGCAGTGCTCGTACCCGGGACAACTCCTACGAGCAGTACTTC
D gene: TRBD2; clone size: many; V gene: TRBV15; J gene: TRBJ2-5; CDR3 protein: CATSRPERLAGKETQYF; CDR3 DNA: TGTGCCACCAGCAGACCCGAGAGACTAGCGGGGAAAGAGACCCAGTACTTC
D gene: -; clone size: few; V gene: TRBV4-3; J gene: TRBJ2-1; CDR3 protein: CASSQGGGAVEQFF; CDR3 DNA: TGCGCCAGCAGCCAAGGGGGGGGGGCAGTAGAGCAGTTCTTC
D gene: -; clone size: few; V gene: TRBV20-1; J gene: TRBJ1-1; CDR3 protein: CSAVYGRQNTEAFF; CDR3 DNA: TGCAGTGCGGTTTATGGCAGGCAGAACACTGAAGCTTTCTTT
D gene: -; clone size: -; V gene: TRBV24-1; J gene: TRBJ2-5; CDR3 protein: CATSDLLGDQETQYF; CDR3 DNA: TGTGCCACCAGTGATTTGCTCGGGGACCAAGAGACCCAGTACTTC
D gene: TRBD2; clone size: many; V gene: TRBV19; J gene: TRBJ2-5; CDR3 protein: CASSSGGAGETQYF; CDR3 DNA: TGTGCCAGTAGTAGCGGGGGGGCCGGAGAGACCCAGTACTTC
D gene: -; clone size: -; V gene: TRBV7-9; J gene: TRBJ2-3; CDR3 protein: CASSPGTPDTQYF; CDR3 DNA: TGTGCCAGCAGCCCCGGGACCCCAGATACGCAGTATTTT
D gene: -; clone size: -; V gene: TRBV6-2/TRBV6-3; J gene: TRBJ1-1; CDR3 protein: CASSYGPRATEAFF; CDR3 DNA: TGTGCCAGCAGTTACGGCCCCCGAGCCACTGAAGCTTTCTTT
D gene: -; clone size: few; V gene: TRBV7-2; J gene: TRBJ2-7; CDR3 protein: CASSLRGPSYEQYF; CDR3 DNA: TGTGCCAGCAGCTTGAGGGGCCCGTCCTACGAGCAGTACTTC
D gene: TRBD2; clone size: -; V gene: TRBV29-1; J gene: TRBJ2-5; CDR3 protein: CSVAGTSGAETQYF; CDR3 DNA: TGCAGCGTTGCAGGGACTAGCGGGGCGGAGACCCAGTACTTC
D gene: -; clone size: many; V gene: TRBV29-1; J gene: TRBJ2-1; CDR3 protein: CSVEPAVGEGQRNEQFF; CDR3 DNA: TGCAGCGTTGAACCGGCGGTCGGTGAGGGGCAGCGCAATGAGCAGTTCTTC
D gene: TRBD1; clone size: few; V gene: TRBV7-8; J gene: TRBJ2-7; CDR3 protein: CASSIGQGAGEQCF; CDR3 DNA: TGTGCCAGCAGCATTGGACAGGGGGCCGGCGAGCAGTGCTTC
D gene: -; clone size: -; V gene: TRBV6-6; J gene: TRBJ1-1; CDR3 protein: CASRTKAEAFF; CDR3 DNA: TGTGCCAGCAGAACCAAGGCTGAAGCTTTCTTT